This T cell receptor beta chain was sequenced for a study of blood T cells in healthy people across ages. A minimum of 5 micrograms of total RNA was extracted per sample. This CDR3 region has 14 residues. CDR1 MNHEY and CDR2 SMNVEV come from the germline V gene (reference sequence). The ends were cut back, 6 bases at V and 1 base at J, with 12 bases in the middle. This clonotype was found a few times. Primers used in a second PCR of about 7 to 12 cycles were a sample-barcoded 5' primer and a J-beta primer mix. All samples gave at least 2.5 million CDR3-containing paired-end reads. TCRdb used MiXCR to reprocess the 5' RACE reads, holding one entry per CDR3 protein. This table has over 1.5 million distinct CDR3 sequences, about 49% appearing once.

The sample taken for sequencing was blood. The rearrangement links TRBV27 to TRBJ2-5; tentatively, D is TRBD2 (6 bases). This TCR was recovered from a woman in her thirties or forties in good health. In DNA form, the CDR3 reads TGTGCCAGCAGCCCCTGGCGGGGCCAAGAGACCCAGTACTTC. This encodes CASSPWRGQETQYF.